This T cell receptor (beta chain) was captured in a study of blood T cell repertoires in COVID-19. As for the study in general: Acute and convalescent COVID-19 specimens originated in the United States, Italy and Spain. From T cells, B-cell-depleted T cells, or PBMCs came the material, which was cDNA or gDNA.

Assay used: immunoSEQ multiplex PCR; TCRdb lists only in-frame clones, some missing. The sample contains approximately 35,000 clones, 85% to 95% of which appear only once. CDR3 length equals 15 residues. Germline V gene sequence: CDR1 LNHDA, CDR2 SQIVND (reference sequence). Trimming took off 4 bases at V and 0 bases at J, with 12 bases between the two ends. The clonotype originates from a human donor in a cohort sampled during active COVID-19. The chain has TRBV19 and TRBJ1-1; D perhaps matches TRBD1 (5 bases). Sequencing was done on a sample of peripheral blood. CDR3 sequence reads: CASSSPGGMNTEAFF. In DNA form, the CDR3 reads TGTGCCAGTAGTAGCCCCGGGGGTATGAACACTGAAGCTTTCTTT. The complete variable domain, with remaining parts taken from reference TRBV19 and TRBJ1-1, reads DGGITQSPKYLFRKEGQNVTLSCEQNLNHDAMYWYRQDPGQGLRLIYYSQIVNDFQKGDIAEGYSVSREKKESFPLTVTSAQKNPTAFYLCASSSPGGMNTEAFFGQGTRLTVV.